This TCR beta chain was obtained from a study of CD8 T cells in ankylosing spondylitis. V lost 5 bases and J lost 4, with 18 bases in between. The CDR3 contains 15 residues. General observations from the study: In reactive arthritis synovial fluid and blood, some motif variants had been reported before.

TCRdb reprocessed the 5' RACE reads with MiXCR, giving one entry per CDR3 protein. The repertoire holds around 230,000 distinct CDR3 sequences, with roughly 8.2% as singletons. In regard to this clonotype: Its antigen is currently unknown.

Sequencing was performed on blood, either unsorted or a sorted T cell fraction (not recorded which). V and J are TRBV12-3 or TRBV12-4 and TRBJ2-7; possible D gene TRBD2, 5 bases. The source is a female donor with ankylosing spondylitis or in good health (not recorded which). The CDR3 coding sequence is TGTGCCAGCAGTCTAATGGGCAGTTCGGGGTACGAGCAGTACTTC. As protein: CASSLMGSSGYEQYF.